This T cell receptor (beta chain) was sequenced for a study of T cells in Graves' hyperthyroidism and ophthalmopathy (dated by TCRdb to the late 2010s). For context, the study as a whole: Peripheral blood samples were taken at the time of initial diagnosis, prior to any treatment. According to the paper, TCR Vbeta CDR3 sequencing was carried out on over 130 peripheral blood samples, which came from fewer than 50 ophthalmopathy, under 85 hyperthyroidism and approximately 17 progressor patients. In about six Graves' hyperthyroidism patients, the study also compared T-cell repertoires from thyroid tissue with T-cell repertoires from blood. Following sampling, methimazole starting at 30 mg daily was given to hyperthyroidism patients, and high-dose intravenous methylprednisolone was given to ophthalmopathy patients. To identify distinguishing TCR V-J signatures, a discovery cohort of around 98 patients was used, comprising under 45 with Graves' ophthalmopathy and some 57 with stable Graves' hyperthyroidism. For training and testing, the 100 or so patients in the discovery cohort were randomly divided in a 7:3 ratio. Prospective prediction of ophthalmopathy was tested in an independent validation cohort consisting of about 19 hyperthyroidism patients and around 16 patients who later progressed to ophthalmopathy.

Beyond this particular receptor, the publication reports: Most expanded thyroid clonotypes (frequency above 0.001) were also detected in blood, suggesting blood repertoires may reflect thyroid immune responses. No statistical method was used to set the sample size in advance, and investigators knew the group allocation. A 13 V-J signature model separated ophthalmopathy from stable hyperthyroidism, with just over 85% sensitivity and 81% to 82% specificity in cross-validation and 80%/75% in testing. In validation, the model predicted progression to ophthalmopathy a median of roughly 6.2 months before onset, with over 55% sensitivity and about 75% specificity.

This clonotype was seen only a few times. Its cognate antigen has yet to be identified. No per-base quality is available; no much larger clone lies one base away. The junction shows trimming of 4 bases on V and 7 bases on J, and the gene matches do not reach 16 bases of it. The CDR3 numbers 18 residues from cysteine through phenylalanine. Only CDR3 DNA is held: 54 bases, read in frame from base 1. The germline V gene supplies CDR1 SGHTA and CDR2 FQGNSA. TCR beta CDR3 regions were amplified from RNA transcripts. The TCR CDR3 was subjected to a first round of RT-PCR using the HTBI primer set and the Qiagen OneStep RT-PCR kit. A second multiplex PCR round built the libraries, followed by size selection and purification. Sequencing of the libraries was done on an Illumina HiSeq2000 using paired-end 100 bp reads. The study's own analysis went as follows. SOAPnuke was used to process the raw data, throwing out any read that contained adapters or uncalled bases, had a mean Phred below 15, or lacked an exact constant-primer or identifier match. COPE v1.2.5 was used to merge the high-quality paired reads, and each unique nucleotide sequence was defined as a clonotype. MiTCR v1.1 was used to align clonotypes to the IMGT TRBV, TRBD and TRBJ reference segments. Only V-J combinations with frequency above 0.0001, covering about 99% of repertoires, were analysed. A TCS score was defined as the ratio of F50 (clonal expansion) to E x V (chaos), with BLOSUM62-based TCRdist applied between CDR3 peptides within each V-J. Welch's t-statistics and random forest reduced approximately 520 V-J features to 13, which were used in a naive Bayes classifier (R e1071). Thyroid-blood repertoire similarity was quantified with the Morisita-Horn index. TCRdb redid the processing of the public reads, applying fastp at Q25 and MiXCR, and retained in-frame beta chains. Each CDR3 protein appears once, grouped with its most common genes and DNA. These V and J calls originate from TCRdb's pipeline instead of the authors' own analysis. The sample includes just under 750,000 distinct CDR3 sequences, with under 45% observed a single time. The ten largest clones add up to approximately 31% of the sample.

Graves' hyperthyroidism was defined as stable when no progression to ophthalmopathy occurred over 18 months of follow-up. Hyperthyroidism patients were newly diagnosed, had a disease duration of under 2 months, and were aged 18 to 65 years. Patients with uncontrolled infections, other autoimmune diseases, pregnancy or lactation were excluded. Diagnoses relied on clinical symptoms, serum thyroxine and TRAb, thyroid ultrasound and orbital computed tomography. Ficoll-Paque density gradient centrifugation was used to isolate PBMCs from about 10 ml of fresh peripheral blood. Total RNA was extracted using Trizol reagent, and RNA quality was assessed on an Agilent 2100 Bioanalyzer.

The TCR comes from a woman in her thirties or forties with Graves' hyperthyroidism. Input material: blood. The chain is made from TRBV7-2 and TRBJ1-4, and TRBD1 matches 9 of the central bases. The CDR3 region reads CASSYSPGQGGHGEKLFF. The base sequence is TGTGCCAGCAGCTACTCTCCGGGACAGGGCGGCCATGGTGAAAAACTGTTTTTT.